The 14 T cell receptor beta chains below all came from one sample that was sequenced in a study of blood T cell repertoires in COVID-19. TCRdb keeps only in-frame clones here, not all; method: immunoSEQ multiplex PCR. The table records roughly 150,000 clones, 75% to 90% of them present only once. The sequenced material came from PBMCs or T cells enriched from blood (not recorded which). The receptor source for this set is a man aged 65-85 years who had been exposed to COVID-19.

CDR3 bases: TGTGCCAGCAGCTCTTCCCGACAGGGGACCTACTACGAGCAGTACTTC. This gives the protein CASSSSRQGTYYEQYF. V and J are TRBV5-4 and TRBJ2-7, with 8 bases lining up with TRBD1. The length of the CDR3 is 16 residues. From germline, CDR1 is SGHNT and CDR2 YYREEE (reference sequence). The ends lost 3 bases at V and 3 bases at J; junction bases unmatched: 11. Variable domain in full (rest from reference TRBV5-4 and TRBJ2-7): ETGVTQSPTHLIKTRGQQVTLRCSSQSGHNTVSWYQQALGQGPQFIFQYYREEENGRGNFPPRFSGLQFPNYSSELNVNALELDDSALYLCASSSSRQGTYYEQYFGPGTRLTVT.

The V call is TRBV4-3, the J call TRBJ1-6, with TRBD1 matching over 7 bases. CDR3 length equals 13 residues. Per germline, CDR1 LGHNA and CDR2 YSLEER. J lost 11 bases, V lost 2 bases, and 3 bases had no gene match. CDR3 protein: CASSQTGVAPLHF. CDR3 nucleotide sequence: TGCGCCAGCAGCCAAACAGGGGTAGCACCCCTCCACTTT.

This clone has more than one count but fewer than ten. The CDR3 loop reads CASRRPQTNSPLHF. CDR3 in DNA: TGTGCCAGCAGGAGGCCCCAAACTAATTCACCCCTCCACTTT. The chain employs TRBV2 and TRBJ1-6; unclear D gene. Germline V gene sequence: CDR1 SNHLY, CDR2 FYNNEI. V lost 6 bases to trimming and J lost 6 bases, with 12 bases between them. The CDR3 totals 14 residues.

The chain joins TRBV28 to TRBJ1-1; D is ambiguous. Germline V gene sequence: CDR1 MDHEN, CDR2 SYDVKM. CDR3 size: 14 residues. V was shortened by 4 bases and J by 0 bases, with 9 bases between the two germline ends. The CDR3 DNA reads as TGTGCCAGCAGTTCTCTCTCCCTGAACACTGAAGCTTTCTTT. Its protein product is CASSSLSLNTEAFF.

The DNA for the CDR3 is TGTGCCAGCAGCTTAGCGGGACAGCAGATGTATGGCTACACCTTC. Translating gives CASSLAGQQMYGYTF. The V call is TRBV7-2, the J call TRBJ1-2; 7 bases map to TRBD1. Per the germline V gene, CDR1 is SGHTA and CDR2 is FQGNSA. V lost 0 bases and J lost 5; bases outside the gene matches: 6. The length of the CDR3 is 15 residues.

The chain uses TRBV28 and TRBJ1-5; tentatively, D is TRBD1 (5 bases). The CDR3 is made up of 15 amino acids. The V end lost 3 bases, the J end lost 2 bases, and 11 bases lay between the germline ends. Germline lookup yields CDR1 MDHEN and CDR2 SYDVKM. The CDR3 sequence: CASSFGGSGNQPQHF. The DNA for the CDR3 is TGTGCCAGCAGTTTCGGGGGGAGCGGCAATCAGCCCCAGCATTTT.

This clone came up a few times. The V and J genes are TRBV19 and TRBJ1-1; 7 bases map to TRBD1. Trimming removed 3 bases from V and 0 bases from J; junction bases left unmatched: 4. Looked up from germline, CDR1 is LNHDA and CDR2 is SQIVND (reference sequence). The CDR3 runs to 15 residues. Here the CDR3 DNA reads TGTGCCAGTAGTATTGGGACAGCATTGAACACTGAAGCTTTCTTT. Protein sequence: CASSIGTALNTEAFF.

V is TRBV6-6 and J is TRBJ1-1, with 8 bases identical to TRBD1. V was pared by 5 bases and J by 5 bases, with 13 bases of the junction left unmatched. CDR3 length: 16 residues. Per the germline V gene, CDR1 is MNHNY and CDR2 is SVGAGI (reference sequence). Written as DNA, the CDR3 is TGTGCCAGCAGTCGACAGGGGTGGCGGCAAACAACTGAAGCTTTCTTT. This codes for CASSRQGWRQTTEAFF.

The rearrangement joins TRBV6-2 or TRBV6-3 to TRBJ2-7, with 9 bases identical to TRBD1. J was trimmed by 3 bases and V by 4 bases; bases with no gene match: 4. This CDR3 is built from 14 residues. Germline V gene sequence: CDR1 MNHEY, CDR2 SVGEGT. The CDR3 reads CASSSTGGVYEQYF. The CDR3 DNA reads TGTGCCAGCAGTTCGACAGGGGGTGTCTACGAGCAGTACTTC.

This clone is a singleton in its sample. CDR3 sequence (DNA): TGTGCCAGCAGCTCTGGACAGAACTACTATGGCTACACCTTC. Protein sequence: CASSSGQNYYGYTF. The gene calls are TRBV7-2 and TRBJ1-2, with TRBD1 as a possible D gene (6 bases). Per germline, CDR1 SGHTA and CDR2 FQGNSA. The V and J ends lost 4 bases and 3 bases respectively, with 12 bases between them. This CDR3 is 14 amino acids long.

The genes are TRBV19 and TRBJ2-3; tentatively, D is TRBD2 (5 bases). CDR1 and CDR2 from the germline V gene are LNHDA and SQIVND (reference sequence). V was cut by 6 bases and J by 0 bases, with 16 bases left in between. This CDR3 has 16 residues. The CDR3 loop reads CASSLRTALSTDTQYF. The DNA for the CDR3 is TGTGCCAGTAGCTTGAGGACTGCCCTGAGCACAGATACGCAGTATTTT.

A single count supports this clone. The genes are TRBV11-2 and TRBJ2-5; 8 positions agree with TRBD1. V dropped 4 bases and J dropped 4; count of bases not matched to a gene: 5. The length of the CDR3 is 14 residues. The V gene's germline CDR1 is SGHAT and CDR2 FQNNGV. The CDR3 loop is CASSSAGGRETQYF. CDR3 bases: TGTGCCAGCAGCTCAGCAGGGGGCCGAGAGACCCAGTACTTC.

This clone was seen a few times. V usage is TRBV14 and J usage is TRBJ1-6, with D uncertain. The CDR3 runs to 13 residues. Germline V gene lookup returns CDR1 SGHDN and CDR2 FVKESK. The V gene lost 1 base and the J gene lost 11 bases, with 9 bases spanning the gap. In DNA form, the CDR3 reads TGTGCCAGCAGCCAAGTCCCAGCGGCACCCCTCCACTTT. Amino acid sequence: CASSQVPAAPLHF.

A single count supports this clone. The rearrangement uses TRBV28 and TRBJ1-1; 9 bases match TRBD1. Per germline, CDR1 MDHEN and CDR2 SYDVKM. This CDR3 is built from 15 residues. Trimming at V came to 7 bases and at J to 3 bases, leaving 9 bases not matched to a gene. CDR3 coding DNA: TGTGCCAGCATCTCGGGACAGGGTTTGTACACTGAAGCTTTCTTT. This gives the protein CASISGQGLYTEAFF.